This passage covers 2 T cell receptor beta chains from one sample sequenced in a study of cytomegalovirus exposure and HLA in healthy donors (dated by TCRdb to between 2016 and 2019). Preparation of the library involved the immunoSEQ multiplex PCR assay. The multiplex PCR relied on a mix of 60 forward primers for TCR Vbeta segments and 13 reverse primers for TCR Jbeta segments. Held by TCRdb, this immuneACCESS table contains in-frame sequences only and omits some clones. Under half of the omission traces to an unresolved V gene where checked; the cause of the rest is unknown. Counted in this sample were some 150,000 clones; over 75% of them appeared once. Approximately 6% of the sample goes to the ten largest clones. The sequenced sample was PBMCs. All receptors derive from a man aged 25 to 45 in good health and CMV-seropositive.

The chain joins TRBV7-8 to TRBJ2-7; 9 bases map to TRBD1. Germline trimming cut 5 bases from V and 5 bases from J; bases unmatched to any gene: 10. Germline V gives CDR1 SGHVS, CDR2 FQNEAQ. The CDR3 is made up of 15 amino acids. CDR3 nucleotide sequence: TGTGCCAGCAGCGAGACCGGGACAGGGTTCAACGAGCAGTACTTC. Translating it yields CASSETGTGFNEQYF.

This chain uses TRBV28 with TRBJ2-7; 13 bases fit TRBD2. The CDR3 is 15 amino acids. Germline V gene sequence: CDR1 MDHEN, CDR2 SYDVKM. Germline trimming cut 6 bases from V and 6 bases from J; bases unmatched to any gene: 8. The chain's CDR3 is CASRTRGLAGAEQYF. CDR3 DNA: TGTGCCAGCAGAACCCGTGGACTAGCGGGAGCCGAGCAGTACTTC.